This T cell receptor (beta chain) came from a study of OX40 agonist ivuxolimab in advanced cancers. The ends were cut back, 6 bases at V and 0 bases at J, with 6 bases in the middle. The CDR3 spans 12 residues. The V gene's germline CDR1 is MNHEY and CDR2 SVGAGI. Produced via immunoSEQ multiplex PCR; TCRdb's table is partial and in-frame only. The data show approximately 52,000 clones, approximately 85% seen once. This TCR came from an adult with an advanced solid tumor such as melanoma, head and neck, liver or kidney cancer. The sequencing used CD4+ or CD8+ T cells sorted from blood, collected in a trial of the OX40 agonist ivuxolimab. The rearrangement joins TRBV6-5 to TRBJ2-7; no clear D. Written as DNA, the CDR3 is TGTGCCAGCAGCGGAAACTCCTACGAGCAGTACTTC. Protein: CASSGNSYEQYF.